These 5 T cell receptor beta chains were sequenced from one sample in a study of blood T cell repertoires in COVID-19. Data came from immunoSEQ multiplex PCR; TCRdb stores just in-frame clones and leaves some out. The profile shows under 25,000 clones, roughly 90% of them singletons. Sequencing input: peripheral blood. Receptors originate from a woman aged 70-85 years with active COVID-19.

The rearrangement uses TRBV6-1 and TRBJ2-6, with TRBD1 matching over 7 bases. J was trimmed by 0 bases and V by 4 bases; bases with no gene match: 9. CDR1 MNHNS and CDR2 SASEGT come from the germline V gene. The CDR3 is made up of 18 amino acids. Written as DNA, the CDR3 is TGTGCCAGCAGTGCCTTACCGGGACAGTTCTCTGGGGCCAACGTCCTGACTTTC. It specifies CASSALPGQFSGANVLTF.

The chain couples TRBV5-8 to TRBJ2-2; a weak D match, TRBD1 (5 bases). The CDR3 runs 13 residues. The germline CDR1 and CDR2 sequences are SGHTS and YDEGEE. The V end lost 0 bases, the J end lost 6 bases, and 6 bases lay between the germline ends. In DNA form, the CDR3 reads TGTGCCAGCAGCTTGGGGGGCCCCGGGGAGCTGTTTTTT. Its protein is CASSLGGPGELFF.

The chain is built from TRBV7-7 and TRBJ2-5, with D perhaps matching TRBD1 (6 bases). The CDR3 has 14 amino acids. The germline gives CDR1 SSHAT, CDR2 FNYEAQ (reference sequence). V gave up 5 bases and J gave up 4 bases, with 14 bases separating them. The CDR3 nucleotides are TGTGCCAGCAGCCTTACAGGGAACGGAGAGACCCAGTACTTC. Its translation is CASSLTGNGETQYF.

The gene calls are TRBV28 and TRBJ1-1; TRBD1 is a possible D gene (5 bases). With 5 bases removed from V and 3 bases from J, the gap between germline ends came to 16 bases. Germline V gene sequence: CDR1 MDHEN, CDR2 SYDVKM. This CDR3 contains 15 residues. CDR3 protein: CASSGGFGQDTEAFF. The CDR3 nucleotides read TGTGCCAGCAGTGGGGGGTTTGGACAAGACACTGAAGCTTTCTTT.

The chain combines TRBV10-3 with TRBJ2-3; 8 positions match TRBD2. CDR3 length equals 14 residues. The V and J ends lost 5 bases and 5 bases, in that order; junction bases with no gene match: 6. Germline assignment: CDR1 ENHRY and CDR2 SYGVKD. The CDR3 loop is CAISRGGLGDTQYF. DNA of the CDR3: TGTGCCATCAGTCGGGGGGGCCTGGGAGATACGCAGTATTTT.